A selection of T cell receptor beta chains follows, all from one sample in a study of cytomegalovirus exposure and HLA in healthy donors. Here immunoSEQ multiplex PCR was the method, and the copy in TCRdb shows in-frame clones only, minus some. In the table there are roughly 120,000 clones, approximately 58% of which are singletons. The sequenced sample consisted of PBMCs. Receptors originate from a woman younger than 45 in good health and CMV-seronegative. Each CDR3 is given with its conserved first and last residue. A D gene is named only where the DNA matches it firmly. Expanded clones get a size class; other rows say once, few or many, or leave the size out.

TRBJ2-7 few TRBV7-2 - CASSLMSTSSSYEQYF TGTGCCAGCAGCTTAATGAGTACTTCGAGCTCCTACGAGCAGTACTTC
TRBJ2-2 - TRBV5-1 - CASSLTGTGTGELFF TGCGCCAGCAGCTTGACAGGGACGGGCACCGGGGAGCTGTTTTTT
TRBJ2-2 once TRBV28 - CASSTSRSISAGELFF TGTGCCAGCAGTACTTCTAGAAGTATCAGCGCTGGGGAGCTGTTTTTT
TRBJ2-3 - TRBV5-6 TRBD2 CASSLKIAGVSTDTQYF TGTGCCAGCAGCTTGAAAATAGCGGGAGTGAGCACAGATACGCAGTATTTT
TRBJ2-5 - TRBV6-6 TRBD2 CASNPTGGEETQYF TGTGCCAGCAACCCAACGGGGGGAGAAGAGACCCAGTACTTC
TRBJ2-5 few TRBV6-1 - CASSGRPSISGTQYF TGTGCCAGCAGTGGTCGGCCTAGCATATCGGGGACCCAGTACTTC
TRBJ1-5 - TRBV7-2 - CASSSSRNQPQHF TGTGCCAGCAGCTCAAGTCGGAATCAGCCCCAGCATTTT
TRBJ2-1 few TRBV12-5 - CASGLSPTRNNEQFF TGTGCTAGTGGTTTGTCCCCGACTAGAAACAATGAGCAGTTCTTC
TRBJ2-7 once TRBV29-1 TRBD1 CSVVTGDPAYEQYF TGCAGCGTTGTTACAGGGGACCCAGCCTACGAGCAGTACTTC
TRBJ2-2 - TRBV9 - CASSVERAGSRTGELFF TGTGCCAGCAGCGTAGAGAGGGCCGGGAGTCGGACCGGGGAGCTGTTTTTT
TRBJ1-1 - TRBV5-1 - CASSLVGAYTEAFF TGCGCCAGCAGCTTGGTAGGGGCGTACACTGAAGCTTTCTTT
TRBJ2-7 - TRBV4-1 - CASSQEQGRPYEQYF TGCGCCAGCAGCCAAGAACAGGGTAGACCCTACGAGCAGTACTTC
TRBJ1-4 - TRBV28 - CASSFSQDLTNEKLFF TGTGCCAGCAGTTTTTCCCAGGATTTAACTAATGAAAAACTGTTTTTT
TRBJ1-1 - TRBV2 - CASSEAPGQAEAFF TGTGCCAGCAGTGAAGCCCCGGGACAAGCTGAAGCTTTCTTT
TRBJ1-2 - TRBV27 TRBD1 CASSAPGQGAGGYTF TGTGCCAGCAGTGCCCCGGGACAGGGGGCTGGTGGCTACACCTTC
TRBJ2-1 - TRBV5-1 TRBD2 CASSRDLAGGANEQFF TGCGCCAGCAGCCGGGACTTAGCGGGAGGGGCGAATGAGCAGTTCTTC
TRBJ1-5 - TRBV19 - CASSIWAGGNQPQHF TGTGCCAGTAGTATTTGGGCAGGTGGCAATCAGCCCCAGCATTTT
TRBJ2-3 - TRBV19 TRBD2 CASSIDEEAGRTDTQYF TGTGCCAGTAGTATAGATGAGGAAGCGGGACGCACAGATACGCAGTATTTT
TRBJ1-1 - TRBV19 - CASSPPERNTEAFF TGTGCCAGTAGCCCACCGGAGAGGAACACTGAAGCTTTCTTT
TRBJ1-6 few TRBV27 - CASSLSSAGNSPLHF TGTGCCAGCAGTTTATCGAGTGCAGGGAATTCACCCCTCCACTTT
TRBJ2-7 - TRBV5-1 - CASSPGTGGYNYEQYF TGCGCCAGCAGCCCAGGTACCGGGGGTTATAACTACGAGCAGTACTTC
TRBJ2-7 - TRBV6-1 - CASSADSYEQYF TGTGCCAGCAGTGCAGACTCCTACGAGCAGTACTTC
TRBJ1-3 few TRBV19 TRBD1 CASSPGTAELVAFGNTIYF TGTGCCAGTAGTCCTGGGACAGCGGAGTTGGTTGCGTTTGGAAACACCATATATTTT
TRBJ2-2 few TRBV27 - CASSLPPTFLANTGELFF TGTGCCAGCAGTCTACCCCCTACCTTCCTCGCGAACACCGGGGAGCTGTTTTTT
TRBJ2-1 - TRBV6-5 - CASRPGTSDNEQFF TGTGCCAGCAGACCCGGGACTTCCGACAATGAGCAGTTCTTC
TRBJ1-2 - TRBV28 TRBD1 CASSLDRNYGYTF TGTGCCAGCAGTTTGGACAGGAACTATGGCTACACCTTC
TRBJ2-1 - TRBV2 - CASSSQGNEQFF TGTGCCAGCAGCAGTCAGGGGAATGAGCAGTTCTTC
TRBJ2-5 few TRBV19 TRBD1 CASSTGTGGAYETQYF TGTGCCAGTAGTACAGGGACAGGGGGCGCTTATGAGACCCAGTACTTC
TRBJ2-2 - TRBV6-4 TRBD2 CASSEGLDTGELFF TGTGCCAGCAGTGAGGGACTAGACACCGGGGAGCTGTTTTTT
TRBJ1-6 - TRBV27 - CASSLAGINSPLHF TGTGCCAGCAGTTTAGCGGGGATCAATTCACCCCTCCACTTT
TRBJ2-5 few TRBV10-3 - CAISHSQETQYF TGTGCCATCAGTCACTCCCAAGAGACCCAGTACTTC
TRBJ2-1 - TRBV7-2 TRBD2 CASSQGLAYNEQFF TGTGCCAGCAGCCAGGGACTAGCATACAATGAGCAGTTCTTC
TRBJ2-1 - TRBV11-2 TRBD2 CASSLTQTSGISYNEQFF TGTGCCAGCAGCTTAACCCAGACTAGCGGGATTTCCTACAATGAGCAGTTCTTC
TRBJ1-1 - TRBV7-8 - CASSLFRVGLSTEAFF TGTGCCAGCAGCTTATTCAGGGTTGGGTTGAGCACTGAAGCTTTCTTT
TRBJ2-2 - TRBV5-4 TRBD1 CASRRQGPSNTGELFF TGTGCCAGCAGAAGACAGGGGCCGAGTAACACCGGGGAGCTGTTTTTT
TRBJ1-2 - TRBV5-6 TRBD1 CASSLNQDRGYGYTF TGTGCCAGCAGCTTGAATCAGGACAGGGGGTATGGCTACACCTTC
TRBJ2-3 - TRBV27 - CASSFRPEGGLFTQYF TGTGCCAGCAGTTTCCGGCCGGAGGGCGGATTATTTACGCAGTATTTT
TRBJ2-2 - TRBV6-1 TRBD1 CASSDRQGARAGELFF TGTGCCAGCAGTGACCGACAGGGGGCAAGAGCCGGGGAGCTGTTTTTT
TRBJ2-3 - TRBV9 - CASSAQGIGADTQYF TGTGCCAGCAGCGCGCAGGGGATCGGAGCAGATACGCAGTATTTT
TRBJ2-1 once TRBV5-1 TRBD2 CASSSLTSGSSYNEQFF TGCGCCAGCAGCTCCCTGACTAGCGGGAGCTCCTACAATGAGCAGTTCTTC
TRBJ2-1 few TRBV15 TRBD2 CATSKRLAGGGGEQFF TGTGCCACCAGCAAACGACTAGCGGGAGGAGGGGGTGAGCAGTTCTTC
TRBJ2-7 - TRBV7-2 TRBD2 CASSTYYLAAGDEQYF TGTGCCAGCAGCACATACTACCTAGCGGCTGGAGACGAGCAGTACTTC
TRBJ2-7 few TRBV27 - CASSYQGTYEQYF TGTGCCAGCAGTTACCAGGGAACCTACGAGCAGTACTTC
TRBJ1-5 few TRBV6-4 TRBD1 CASEERDRALGSNQPQHF TGTGCCAGCGAGGAAAGGGACAGGGCTTTGGGTAGCAATCAGCCCCAGCATTTT
TRBJ2-1 - TRBV6-1 - CASSELRVRYNEQFF TGTGCCAGCAGTGAATTGCGGGTCCGCTACAATGAGCAGTTCTTC
TRBJ2-3 few TRBV4-1 - CASSQPGGTQYF TGCGCCAGCAGCCAGCCCGGTGGTACGCAGTATTTT
TRBJ2-1 few TRBV5-6 TRBD1 CASRPTGTGVYNEQFF TGTGCCAGCAGACCGACCGGGACAGGGGTATACAATGAGCAGTTCTTC
TRBJ2-1 - TRBV7-9 TRBD2 CASSQIAGVHGNEQFF TGTGCCAGCAGTCAAATAGCGGGAGTTCATGGCAATGAGCAGTTCTTC
TRBJ1-1 - TRBV5-4 - CASSVRNTEAFF TGTGCCAGCAGCGTGAGGAACACTGAAGCTTTCTTT
TRBJ2-7 - TRBV9 TRBD2 CASSVDSGRGEQYF TGTGCCAGCAGCGTAGATAGCGGGAGAGGCGAGCAGTACTTC
TRBJ2-2 - TRBV16 TRBD2 CASSGTSSGELFF TGTGCCAGCAGCGGGACTAGCTCCGGGGAGCTGTTTTTT